The clone carrying this T cell receptor (beta chain) has more than one count but fewer than ten. In the original processing: Using reference gene primer amplification, nucleated cell counts were estimated. Profiled with immunoSEQ multiplex PCR; TCRdb holds only in-frame clones, not every one. V and J calls and clone size follow that table, whereas D and trimming were derived from the DNA. The sample lists about 340,000 clones; around 83% were seen once. Germline V gene data show CDR1 as SGDLS and CDR2 as YYNGEE. The CDR3 loop spans 15 amino acids. Trimming took off 4 bases at V and 0 bases at J, with 11 bases between the two ends. The sample belongs to a study of blood T cell repertoires in COVID-19. Looking at the study overall: Acute-phase and convalescent COVID-19 samples originated in the United States, Italy and Spain.

The TCR sequence derives from a man aged 25-45 years with active or convalescent COVID-19. Sequencing was done on a sample of peripheral blood. This chain connects TRBV9 to TRBJ1-3, with D perhaps TRBD1 (6 bases). In DNA, the CDR3 is TGTGCCAGCAGCCCCTGGGACACCTCTGGAAACACCATATATTTT. Residues: CASSPWDTSGNTIYF.